This T cell receptor beta chain is from a study of blood T cell repertoires in COVID-19 (dated by TCRdb to the early 2020s). Some background on the complete study: Collaborator samples came from the United States, Italy and Spain and covered acute and convalescent phases of COVID-19. The prospective study material was composed of cDNA or gDNA derived from T cells, B-cell-depleted T cells, or PBMCs. Subjects who had been exposed to COVID-19, were actively infected with it, or had recovered from it provided the deeply sampled blood TCRbeta repertoires that made up the dataset. A freely available public database, intended as a resource for researchers studying the immune response to SARS-CoV-2, is where the repertoires were released. The samples were drawn from the first 160 participants of the ongoing ImmuneRACE study and from about 1,200 subjects provided by 6 global collaborators. The sample metadata nearly always contained a de-identified subject ID, COVID-19 status, age in years and sex. Where available, HLA class I and class II types were obtained from metadata supplied by the sample provider rather than from assay-based typing. Results the study describes overall, beyond this receptor: The amount of clinical and demographic metadata varied by source and participant and was provided uncurated.

TCRbeta CDR3 regions were amplified from genomic DNA using the immunoSEQ Assay, a bias-controlled multiplex PCR. As for the authors' bioinformatics: The number of nucleated cells in each sample was estimated from the amplification of reference gene primers within the assay. To quantify the absolute abundance of each unique TCRbeta CDR3 rearrangement, sequence reads were collapsed and filtered. For each sample, productive Simpson clonality was calculated as the square root of Simpson's diversity index over productive rearrangements. TCRdb's version of the immuneACCESS table is confined to in-frame rearrangements and falls short of the full clone set. An unresolved V gene accounts for under half of the shortfall where checked; the remainder is of unknown origin. Clone size and the V and J calls come from that table; the DNA yielded D and trimming. Here the sample has 270,000 or so clones; about nine tenths occur a single time. Of the sample, over 9.5% falls within the top ten clones.

Concerning this clone itself: Its antigen is unknown. Nothing much larger sits one base from this clone, and base qualities are not available.

Trimming removed 1 base from V and 9 bases from J; the gene matches leave 13 bases unexplained. The cysteine opens and the phenylalanine closes a CDR3 of 18 amino acids. The sequence is cut down to CDR3 DNA, 54 bases in frame from base 1. Looking up the germline V gene yields CDR1 LGHNT and CDR2 FRNRAP. One collaborating source in Seattle enrolled patients while the patients were actively infected and followed the patients over time throughout the course of disease. The collaborating institutions used their own protocols to collect whole blood in K2EDTA tubes. For TCRbeta analysis, collaborators shipped samples as frozen whole blood, isolated PBMCs, or DNA extracted from either of those sample types.

The TCR sequence derives from a young woman with COVID-19, enrolled during active disease. The rearrangement combines TRBV12-5 with TRBJ2-1, with TRBD2 matching 12 junction bases. What was sequenced was peripheral blood. At the DNA level, the sequence is TGTGCTAGTGGTTTGGAGACTAGCGGGGGCCCCGGTAGGGGTGAGCAGTTCTTC. Its translation reads: CASGLETSGGPGRGEQFF.